This note documents a single T cell receptor (beta chain) sequence. The record originates from a study of cytomegalovirus exposure and HLA in healthy donors. Trimming pared 3 bases from V and 1 base from J, leaving 12 bases between. This CDR3 comprises 15 residues. Germline V lookup: CDR1 LNHNV, CDR2 YYDKDF (reference sequence). PCR primers comprised 60 Vbeta and 13 Jbeta primers. Sequenced by immunoSEQ multiplex PCR; TCRdb stores in-frame clones only, minus some. The sample lists 100,000 to 150,000 clones; more than 70% were seen once. This chain connects TRBV15 to TRBJ2-5; D is possibly TRBD2 (5 bases). This TCR came from a woman between 55 and 75 years old in good health and CMV-seronegative. Sequencing was carried out using PBMCs. CDR3 DNA: TGTGCCACCAGCAGGGAACGAGGGCCCCAAGAGACCCAGTACTTC. This sequence encodes CATSRERGPQETQYF.